The T cell receptor beta chain under discussion was sequenced for a study of beta chain features in type 1 diabetes. As for the study in general: Taken together, all samples contributed some 98 million examined sorted cells. Study results and caveats: Cells with high TCR expression could be over-represented by cDNA sequencing. Junctions at VDJ sites from type 1 diabetes patients had fewer insertions and more deletions.

Worth noting for this clone: The antigen is not known.

The CDR3 runs to 17 residues. Trimming left V 6 bases short and J 0 bases short, with 18 bases between. The germline gives CDR1 GTSNPN, CDR2 SVGIG (reference sequence). Every bit of the isolated RNA underwent reverse transcription, so sequencing read expressed TCRB transcripts. Naive, central memory and regulatory T cell samples produced a mean of about 3.5 million reads. The assay was immunoSEQ multiplex PCR, and TCRdb's table has in-frame clones only and misses some. Here the sample spans hundreds of thousands of clones, around 15% being singletons. The TCR was taken from a man between 18 and 29 years old in good health. The sequenced sample was naive CD4+ T cells from blood. The gene calls are TRBV30 and TRBJ1-6, with D hard to call. The CDR3 loop is CACSFGLSSSYNSPLHF. For the CDR3, the DNA is TGTGCCTGCAGCTTTGGGCTTTCGAGCTCCTATAATTCACCCCTCCACTTT.